The 19 T cell receptor beta chains below were found in one sample sequenced in a study of blood T cell repertoires in COVID-19 (TCRdb year 2020). Libraries were prepared through the immunoSEQ multiplex PCR assay. The table was pulled from immuneACCESS by TCRdb, which kept in-frame rearrangements only. Such tables lose some clones; where checked, under half of the loss comes from unresolved V genes, and the rest has no known cause. Here the sample has about 55,000 clones; approximately 86% occur a single time. About 3.6% of the sample lies in the top ten. The source material was peripheral blood. These receptor sequences come from a man aged 40-49 years with COVID-19, enrolled during active disease.

The chain employs TRBV5-4 and TRBJ2-7, with D unclear. The germline gives CDR1 SGHNT, CDR2 YYREEE (reference sequence). The CDR3 contains 15 residues. V lost 0 bases, J lost 3 bases, and 13 bases lay in between. This CDR3 reads CASSLGPEPDYEQYF. The CDR3 DNA sequence: TGTGCCAGCAGCTTGGGGCCAGAACCAGACTACGAGCAGTACTTC.

The genes are TRBV16 and TRBJ1-2, with 7 positions matching TRBD1. Germline CDR1 and CDR2: KGHSY and FQNENV. The CDR3 length is 13 residues. Unmatched junction bases numbered 1, after V lost 2 bases and J lost 4 bases. This chain's CDR3 is CASSQNRGYGYTF. DNA for the CDR3: TGTGCCAGCAGCCAAAACAGGGGCTATGGCTACACCTTC. The variable domain in full, with the rest retrieved from reference TRBV16 and TRBJ1-2, is GEEVAQTPKHLVRGEGQKAKLYCAPIKGHSYVFWYQQVLKNEFKFLISFQNENVFDETGMPKERFSAKCLPNSPCSLEIQATKLEDSAVYFCASSQNRGYGYTFGSGTRLTVV.

The chain links TRBV6-6 to TRBJ1-3; 9 nucleotides align to TRBD1. The J segment lost 2 bases and the V segment lost 5 bases, leaving 7 bases of the junction unmatched. The CDR3 is 16 residues long. Germline V gene lookup returns CDR1 MNHNY and CDR2 SVGAGI (reference sequence). Written as DNA, the CDR3 is TGTGCCAGCAGTCACGGACAGGGGATTACTGGAAACACCATATATTTT. Translating it yields CASSHGQGITGNTIYF.

The V call is TRBV5-1, the J call TRBJ2-7; 8 bases agree with TRBD1. The V gene end was trimmed by 3 bases and the J gene end by 1 base; junction bases not matched to a gene: 3. The CDR3 contains 14 residues. CDR1 is SGHRS, CDR2 YFSETQ, per germline. Written as DNA, the CDR3 is TGCGCCAGCAGCTCAGGACAGGGTTCCTACGAGCAGTACTTC. Its protein is CASSSGQGSYEQYF.

The CDR3 nucleotides are TGTGCCTGGAGTGTACGACTAGCGGGGGCAGATACGCAGTATTTT. It yields the protein CAWSVRLAGADTQYF. V usage is TRBV30 and J usage is TRBJ2-3, with 12 bases lining up with TRBD2. Germline CDR1 is GTSNPN and CDR2 is SVGIG (reference sequence). The V and J ends lost 0 bases and 4 bases, in that order; junction bases with no gene match: 2. The length of the CDR3 is 15 residues.

Only one count was recorded for this clone. This chain connects TRBV27 to TRBJ2-2, with 10 bases matching TRBD1. V shed 4 bases, J shed 7 bases, and the junction held 21 bases outside the gene matches. CDR3 length: 20 amino acids. Germline V gene sequence: CDR1 MNHEY, CDR2 SMNVEV (reference sequence). CDR3 amino acids: CASSSKAVDRGGAVGGELFF. The CDR3 coding sequence is TGTGCCAGCAGTTCAAAAGCCGTGGACAGGGGGGGAGCTGTCGGCGGGGAGCTGTTTTTT.

The rearrangement uses TRBV5-1 and TRBJ2-3; 9 nucleotides match TRBD1. Germline values: CDR1 SGHRS, CDR2 YFSETQ. This CDR3 is 16 amino acids long. V lost 0 bases, J lost 6 bases, and 8 bases stayed unmatched. The CDR3 spells CASSLDLGQGTDTQYF. The DNA for the CDR3 is TGCGCCAGCAGCTTGGACTTGGGACAGGGTACGGATACGCAGTATTTT.

This sequence joins TRBV11-3 and TRBJ1-3, with 12 bases aligning to TRBD1. V lost 5 bases, J lost 7 bases, and 12 bases stayed unmatched. Germline V gene lookup returns CDR1 SGHNT and CDR2 YENEEA. This CDR3 contains 17 residues. The CDR3 spells CASSPAGTGGIANTIYF. The CDR3 DNA reads TGTGCCAGCAGCCCTGCCGGGACAGGGGGCATAGCTAACACCATATATTTT.

J is TRBJ2-5 and V is TRBV2; 10 positions match TRBD1. Trimming removed 6 bases from V and 5 bases from J; junction bases left unmatched: 9. The CDR3 totals 15 residues. Germline V gene sequence: CDR1 SNHLY, CDR2 FYNNEI. The CDR3 is CASSPKGQGSETQYF. The CDR3 DNA sequence: TGTGCCAGCAGCCCGAAGGGACAGGGGTCGGAGACCCAGTACTTC.

The chain has TRBV25-1 and TRBJ1-2; weak D call: TRBD1 (6 bases). Germline V CDR1 and CDR2: MGHDK, SYGVNS. The CDR3 has 15 residues. V was clipped by 4 bases and J by 8 bases, with 20 bases between them. CDR3 nucleotide sequence: TGTGCCAGCAGTGTGGGGGGGGGCCAACTCCGCGGCTACACCTTC. Protein sequence: CASSVGGGQLRGYTF.

The chain carries TRBV9 and TRBJ1-3, with a tentative D call TRBD1 (5 bases). CDR1 is SGDLS, CDR2 YYNGEE, per germline. V dropped 3 bases and J dropped 2 bases, with 15 bases sitting between them. CDR3 length equals 16 residues. The CDR3 DNA sequence: TGTGCCAGCAGCGGGGGACTGGGGCCCGCTGGAAACACCATATATTTT. Protein: CASSGGLGPAGNTIYF.

The gene calls are TRBV7-8 and TRBJ2-3; 9 positions agree with TRBD2. Germline V gene data show CDR1 as SGHVS and CDR2 as FQNEAQ. Trimming cost V 1 base and J 5 bases; bases outside gene matches: 7. The CDR3 runs to 16 residues. The CDR3 is CASSLGDSGGRDTQYF. CDR3 coding DNA: TGTGCCAGCAGCTTAGGGGATAGCGGGGGACGAGATACGCAGTATTTT.

The chain joins TRBV28 to TRBJ1-2; 7 bases fit TRBD1. Unmatched junction bases numbered 17, after V lost 7 bases and J lost 6 bases. Germline V lookup: CDR1 MDHEN, CDR2 SYDVKM. This CDR3 is built from 16 residues. The CDR3 sequence: CASNPDREYEVNGYTF. CDR3 nucleotide sequence: TGTGCCAGCAATCCTGACAGGGAGTATGAGGTGAATGGCTACACCTTC.

This sequence joins TRBV7-8 and TRBJ2-5; TRBD1 matches 8 bases. Trimming took 4 bases from V and 4 from J; bases not matched to a gene: 14. The germline gives CDR1 SGHVS, CDR2 FQNEAQ. The CDR3 has 17 residues. CDR3 in amino acids: CASSSPYRDRKIETQYF. DNA of the CDR3: TGTGCCAGCAGCTCGCCATACCGGGACAGGAAAATAGAGACCCAGTACTTC. The full variable domain, rest sourced from reference TRBV7-8 and TRBJ2-5, is GAGVSQSPRYKVAKRGQDVALRCDPISGHVSLFWYQQALGQGPEFLTYFQNEAQLDKSGLPSDRFFAERPEGSVSTLKIQRTQQEDSAVYLCASSSPYRDRKIETQYFGPGTRLLVL.

The V and J genes are TRBV29-1 and TRBJ2-7; maybe TRBD1 (5 bases). The V gene's germline CDR1 is SQVTM and CDR2 ANQGSEA. This CDR3 spans 11 amino acids. Trimming cost V 6 bases and J 3 bases, with 9 bases left between them. The CDR3 protein is CSVRDYYEQYF. The CDR3 bases are TGCAGCGTCAGGGATTACTACGAGCAGTACTTC.

The chain has TRBV7-6 and TRBJ2-2, with D possibly TRBD1 on 6 matching bases. With 0 bases removed from V and 4 bases from J, the gap between germline ends came to 6 bases. CDR1 and CDR2 from the germline V gene are SGHVS and FNYEAQ. The CDR3 is 14 residues long. CDR3 coding DNA: TGTGCCAGCAGCTTAGCCAGGGGCACCGGGGAGCTGTTTTTT. It specifies CASSLARGTGELFF.

The rearrangement links TRBV7-2 to TRBJ2-3; TRBD2 matches at 7 bases. This CDR3 comprises 16 residues. V trimming: 2 bases; J trimming: 2 bases; junction bases outside the gene matches: 7. The germline gives CDR1 SGHTA, CDR2 FQGNSA. The CDR3 spells CASSLMPAGNTDTQYF. DNA for the CDR3: TGTGCCAGCAGCTTAATGCCAGCGGGAAACACAGATACGCAGTATTTT.

The rearrangement links TRBV4-1 to TRBJ2-7, with 7 nucleotides matching TRBD2. CDR1 and CDR2 from the germline V gene are MGHRA and YSYEKL. The CDR3 sequence is 14 residues long. V was pared by 1 base and J by 2 bases, with 2 bases of the junction left unmatched. CDR3 DNA sequence: TGCGCCAGCAGCCAAGGGGCGGGAGCCTACGAGCAGTACTTC. Protein: CASSQGAGAYEQYF.

The chain couples TRBV9 to TRBJ2-3; the match to TRBD1 covers 8 bases. This CDR3 region has 17 residues. CDR1 SGDLS and CDR2 YYNGEE come from the germline V gene. Trimming took 3 bases from V and 5 from J; bases not matched to a gene: 14. The CDR3 loop reads CASSASPRGLGGDTQYF. CDR3 nucleotides: TGTGCCAGCAGCGCCAGCCCCAGGGGGCTCGGGGGAGATACGCAGTATTTT.